Here is one T cell receptor (beta chain) with its context. CDR3 length equals 14 residues. Germline-derived CDR1 and CDR2 are SGHAT and FQNNGV. Trimming took off 4 bases at V and 4 bases at J, with 12 bases between the two ends. Those enrolled, adults aged roughly 18 to 95 years, came from 20 to 25 US areas. Clinical history reported by participants formed the basis on which cohorts were assigned. In the source study's methods: It was from reference gene primer amplification that nucleated cell counts were estimated. The assay was immunoSEQ multiplex PCR, and TCRdb's table has in-frame clones only and misses some. V, J and clone size reflect that table, while D and trimming were determined from the DNA. The sample has a few hundred thousand clones, roughly 89% seen once. These data are taken from a study of blood T cell repertoires in COVID-19. Whole-study context: The analysed material was cDNA or gDNA that came from T cells, B-cell-depleted T cells, or PBMCs.

The source is a man between 25 and 39 years old who had been exposed to COVID-19. J is TRBJ2-3 and V is TRBV11-2, with a tentative D call TRBD1 (6 bases). The sequencing sample was made of PBMCs or T cells enriched from blood (not recorded which). CDR3 sequence: CASSSSTGPDTQYF. Here the CDR3 DNA reads TGTGCCAGCAGCTCCTCTACAGGGCCAGATACGCAGTATTTT.